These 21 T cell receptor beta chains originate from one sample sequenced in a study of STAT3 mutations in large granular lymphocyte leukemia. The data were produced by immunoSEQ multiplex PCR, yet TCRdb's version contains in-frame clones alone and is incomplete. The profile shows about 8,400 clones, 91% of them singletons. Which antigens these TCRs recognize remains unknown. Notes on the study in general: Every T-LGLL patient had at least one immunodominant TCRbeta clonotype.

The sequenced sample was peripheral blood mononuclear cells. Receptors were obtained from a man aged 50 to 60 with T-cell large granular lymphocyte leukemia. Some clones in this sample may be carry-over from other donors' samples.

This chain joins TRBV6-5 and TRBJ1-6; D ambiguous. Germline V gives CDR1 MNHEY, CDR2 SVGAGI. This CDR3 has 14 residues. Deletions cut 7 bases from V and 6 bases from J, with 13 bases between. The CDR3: CASKKRMGNSPLHF. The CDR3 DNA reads TGTGCCAGCAAGAAGCGGATGGGTAATTCACCCCTCCACTTT.

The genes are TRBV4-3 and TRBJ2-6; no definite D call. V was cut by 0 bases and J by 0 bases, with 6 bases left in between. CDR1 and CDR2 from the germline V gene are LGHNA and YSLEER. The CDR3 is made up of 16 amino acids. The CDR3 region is CASSQERSSGANVLTF. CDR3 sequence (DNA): TGCGCCAGCAGCCAAGAGCGGAGCTCTGGGGCCAACGTCCTGACTTTC.

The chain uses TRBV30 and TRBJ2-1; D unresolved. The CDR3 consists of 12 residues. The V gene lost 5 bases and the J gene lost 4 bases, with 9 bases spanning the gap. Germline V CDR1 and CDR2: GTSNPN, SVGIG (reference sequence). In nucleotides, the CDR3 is TGTGCCTGGGATCCCCTTTACAATGAGCAGTTCTTC. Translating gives CAWDPLYNEQFF.

CDR3 bases: TGTGCCAGTATTCAACGAGGAGGGGACGAAAAACTGTTTTTT. Its translation: CASIQRGGDEKLFF. The chain recombines TRBV19 with TRBJ1-4, with D possibly matching TRBD1 (5 bases). The CDR3 sequence is 14 residues long. Trimming removed 7 bases at V and 8 bases at J, with 17 bases between. Germline assignment: CDR1 LNHDA and CDR2 SQIVND (reference sequence).

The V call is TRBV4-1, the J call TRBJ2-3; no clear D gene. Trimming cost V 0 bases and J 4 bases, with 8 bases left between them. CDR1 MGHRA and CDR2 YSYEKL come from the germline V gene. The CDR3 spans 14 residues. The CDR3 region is CASSQDQHADTQYF. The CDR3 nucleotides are TGCGCCAGCAGCCAAGATCAGCACGCAGATACGCAGTATTTT.

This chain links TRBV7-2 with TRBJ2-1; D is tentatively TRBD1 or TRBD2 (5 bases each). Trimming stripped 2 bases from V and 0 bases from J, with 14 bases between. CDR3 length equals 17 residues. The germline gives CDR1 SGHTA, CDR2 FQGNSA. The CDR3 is CASSLKGRLGSYNEQFF. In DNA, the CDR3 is TGTGCCAGCAGCTTAAAGGGACGCCTGGGCTCCTACAATGAGCAGTTCTTC.

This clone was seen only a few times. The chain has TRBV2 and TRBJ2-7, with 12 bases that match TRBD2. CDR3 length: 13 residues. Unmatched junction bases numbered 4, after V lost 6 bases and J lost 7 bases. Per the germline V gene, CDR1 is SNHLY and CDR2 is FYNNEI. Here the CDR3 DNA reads TGTGCCAGCAGGACTAGCGGGAGTGGAGAGCAGTACTTC. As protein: CASRTSGSGEQYF.

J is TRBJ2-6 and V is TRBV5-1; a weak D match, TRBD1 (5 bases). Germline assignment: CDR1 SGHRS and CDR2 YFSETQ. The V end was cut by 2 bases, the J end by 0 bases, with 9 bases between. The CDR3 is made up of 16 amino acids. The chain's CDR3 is CASSFRQNSGANVLTF. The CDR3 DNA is TGCGCCAGCAGCTTCCGACAGAACTCTGGGGCCAACGTCCTGACTTTC.

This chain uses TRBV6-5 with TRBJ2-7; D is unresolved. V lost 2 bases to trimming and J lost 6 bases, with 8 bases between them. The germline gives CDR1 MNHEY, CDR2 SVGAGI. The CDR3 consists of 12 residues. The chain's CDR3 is CASSYPPSEQYF. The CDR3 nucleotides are TGTGCCAGCAGTTACCCCCCAAGCGAGCAGTACTTC.

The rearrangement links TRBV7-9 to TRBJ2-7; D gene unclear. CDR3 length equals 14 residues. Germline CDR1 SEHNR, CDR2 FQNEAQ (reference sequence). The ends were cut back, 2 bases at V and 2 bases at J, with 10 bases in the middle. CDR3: CASSLPETTYEQYF. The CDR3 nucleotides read TGTGCCAGCAGCTTACCGGAAACAACCTACGAGCAGTACTTC.

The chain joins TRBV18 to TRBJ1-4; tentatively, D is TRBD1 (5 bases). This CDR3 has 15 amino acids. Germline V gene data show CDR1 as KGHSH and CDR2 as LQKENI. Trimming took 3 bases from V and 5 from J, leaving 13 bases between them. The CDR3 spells CASSPIGASNEKLFF. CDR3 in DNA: TGTGCCAGCTCACCCATAGGGGCTTCAAATGAAAAACTGTTTTTT.

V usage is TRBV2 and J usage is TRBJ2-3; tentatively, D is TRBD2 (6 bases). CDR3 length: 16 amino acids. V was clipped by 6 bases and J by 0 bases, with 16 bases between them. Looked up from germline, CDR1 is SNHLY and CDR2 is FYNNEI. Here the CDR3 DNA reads TGTGCCAGCAGCCGGAAACGAGCGGGTAGCACAGATACGCAGTATTTT. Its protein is CASSRKRAGSTDTQYF. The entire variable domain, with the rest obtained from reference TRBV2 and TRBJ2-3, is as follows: EPEVTQTPSHQVTQMGQEVILRCVPISNHLYFYWYRQILGQKVEFLVSFYNNEISEKSEIFDDQFSVERPDGSNFTLKIRSTKLEDSAMYFCASSRKRAGSTDTQYFGPGTRLTVL.

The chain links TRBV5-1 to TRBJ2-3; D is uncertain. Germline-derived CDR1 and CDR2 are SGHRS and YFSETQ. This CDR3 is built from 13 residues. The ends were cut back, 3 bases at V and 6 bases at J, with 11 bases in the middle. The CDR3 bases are TGCGCCAGCAGCTCGCCCAAGGAGGATACGCAGTATTTT. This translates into CASSSPKEDTQYF.

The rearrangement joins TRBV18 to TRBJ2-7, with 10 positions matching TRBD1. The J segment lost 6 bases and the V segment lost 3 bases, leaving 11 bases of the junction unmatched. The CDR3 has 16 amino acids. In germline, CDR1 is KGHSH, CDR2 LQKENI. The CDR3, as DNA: TGTGCCAGCTCACCGTGGGACAGGGGCGCGGGAGGCGAGCAGTACTTC. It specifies CASSPWDRGAGGEQYF.

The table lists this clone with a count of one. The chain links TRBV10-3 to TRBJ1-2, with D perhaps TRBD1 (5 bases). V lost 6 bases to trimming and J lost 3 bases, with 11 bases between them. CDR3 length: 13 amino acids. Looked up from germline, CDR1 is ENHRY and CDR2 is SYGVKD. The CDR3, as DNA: TGTGCCATCAGAGGGACGTTGGACTATGGCTACACCTTC. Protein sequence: CAIRGTLDYGYTF.

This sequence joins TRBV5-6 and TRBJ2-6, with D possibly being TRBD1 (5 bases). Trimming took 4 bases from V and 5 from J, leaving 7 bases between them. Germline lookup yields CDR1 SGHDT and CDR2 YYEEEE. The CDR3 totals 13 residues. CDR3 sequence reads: CASSLDRANVLTF. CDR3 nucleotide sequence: TGTGCCAGCAGCCTGGACAGGGCCAACGTCCTGACTTTC.

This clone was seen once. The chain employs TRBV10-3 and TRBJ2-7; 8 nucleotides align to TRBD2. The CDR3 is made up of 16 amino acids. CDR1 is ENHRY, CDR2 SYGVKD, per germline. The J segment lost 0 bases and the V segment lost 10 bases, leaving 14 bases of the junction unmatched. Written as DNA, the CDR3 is TGTGCCACCCATCACCGGGGGGGTGGAAGCTCCTACGAGCAGTACTTC. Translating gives CATHHRGGGSSYEQYF.

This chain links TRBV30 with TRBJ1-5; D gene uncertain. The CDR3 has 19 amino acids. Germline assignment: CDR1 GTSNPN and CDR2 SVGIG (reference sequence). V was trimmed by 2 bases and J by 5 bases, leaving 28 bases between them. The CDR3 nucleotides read TGTGCCTGGAGTCTCAACCTCTCCCTCGGTAAGGGTGTAGATCAGCCCCAGCATTTT. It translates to CAWSLNLSLGKGVDQPQHF.

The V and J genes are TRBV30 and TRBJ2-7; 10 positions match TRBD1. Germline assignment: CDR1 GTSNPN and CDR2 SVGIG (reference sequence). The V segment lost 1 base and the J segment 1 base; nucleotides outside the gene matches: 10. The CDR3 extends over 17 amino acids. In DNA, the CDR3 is TGTGCCTGGAGTGGCAGGGGGGACAGGGGATTTTCCTACGAGCAGTACTTC. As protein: CAWSGRGDRGFSYEQYF.

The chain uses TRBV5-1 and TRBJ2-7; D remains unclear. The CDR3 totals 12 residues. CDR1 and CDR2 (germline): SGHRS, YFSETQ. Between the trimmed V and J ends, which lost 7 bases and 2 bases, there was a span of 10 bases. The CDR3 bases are TGCGCCAGCGCCGCCAGGCCCTACGAGCAGTACTTC. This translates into CASAARPYEQYF.

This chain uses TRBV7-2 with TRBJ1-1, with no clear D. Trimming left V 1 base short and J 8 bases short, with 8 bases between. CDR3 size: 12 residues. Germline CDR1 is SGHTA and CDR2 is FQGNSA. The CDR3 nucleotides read TGTGCCAGCAGCTTAGTGGGTCCCGAAGCTTTCTTT. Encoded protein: CASSLVGPEAFF.